The 17 T cell receptor beta chains below all came from one sample that was sequenced in a study of cytomegalovirus exposure and HLA in healthy donors. The PCR had 60 Vbeta and 13 Jbeta primers. Profiling relied on immunoSEQ multiplex PCR, and the TCRdb table lists in-frame clones only, not all of them. The sample consists of roughly 180,000 clones, roughly 80% of them appearing once. The material sequenced was PBMCs. All receptors come from a female donor in good health and CMV-seronegative.

This clone has a handful of counts. The chain couples TRBV2 to TRBJ1-1; D is perhaps TRBD1 (5 bases). CDR1 and CDR2 from the germline V gene are SNHLY and FYNNEI. The CDR3 is 13 amino acids. The V end lost 9 bases, the J end lost 1 base, and 12 bases lay between the germline ends. The chain's CDR3 is CASAGQGNTEAFF. CDR3 DNA sequence: TGTGCCAGTGCTGGGCAGGGGAACACTGAAGCTTTCTTT.

CDR3 amino acids: CASSSRQALGYTF. CDR3 DNA: TGTGCCAGCAGCTCTCGACAGGCGCTGGGCTACACCTTC. The J gene is TRBJ1-2, the V gene TRBV7-2; D possibly corresponds to TRBD1 (6 bases). The germline V and J ends were trimmed by 4 bases and 8 bases, with 14 bases remaining between them. Per the germline V gene, CDR1 is SGHTA and CDR2 is FQGNSA. CDR3 length: 13 amino acids. The full variable domain, rest sourced from reference TRBV7-2 and TRBJ1-2, is GAGVSQSPSNKVTEKGKDVELRCDPISGHTALYWYRQSLGQGLEFLIYFQGNSAPDKSGLPSDRFSAERTGGSVSTLTIQRTQQEDSAVYLCASSSRQALGYTFGSGTRLTVV.

This clone was observed a handful of times. The junction does not match germline at one end; this may be a read error. The chain recombines TRBV6-5 with TRBJ2-4, with D tentatively TRBD1 (5 bases). The CDR3 contains 15 residues. Per the germline V gene, CDR1 is MNHEY and CDR2 is SVGAGI. The CDR3 is CASSYSKGQGNSQYF. DNA for the CDR3: TGTGCCAGCAGTTACTCGAAGGGGCAGGGAAACAGTCAGTACTTC.

This chain uses TRBV12-5 with TRBJ1-2; weak D call: TRBD1 (6 bases). V lost 6 bases, J lost 3 bases, and 14 bases lay in between. CDR3 size: 14 residues. The V gene's germline CDR1 is LGHNT and CDR2 FRNRAP. As DNA, the CDR3 is TGTGCTAGTGGCCTGCGGGGGGGCGACTATGGCTACACCTTC. Residues: CASGLRGGDYGYTF.

This chain uses TRBV14 with TRBJ1-1; D ambiguous. Germline V lookup: CDR1 SGHDN, CDR2 FVKESK. This CDR3 spans 14 amino acids. V was pared by 3 bases and J by 0 bases, with 8 bases between. The CDR3 sequence is CASSHPGMNTEAFF. The DNA for the CDR3 is TGTGCCAGCAGCCATCCGGGGATGAACACTGAAGCTTTCTTT.

V usage is TRBV30 and J usage is TRBJ1-2; perhaps TRBD1 as D (6 bases). Germline V CDR1 and CDR2: GTSNPN, SVGIG (reference sequence). This CDR3 comprises 14 residues. The V end was cut by 8 bases, the J end by 2 bases, with 18 bases between. The CDR3 here is CAHPRRGENYGYTF. The CDR3 bases are TGTGCCCACCCTCGCAGGGGAGAGAACTATGGCTACACCTTC.

The chain uses TRBV7-8 and TRBJ2-3, with no clear D. Germline V gene lookup returns CDR1 SGHVS and CDR2 FQNEAQ. Trimming left V 1 base short and J 1 base short, with 12 bases between. The CDR3 runs to 16 residues. The CDR3 coding sequence is TGTGCCAGCAGCTTAGGTGGTGGGCGCGGCACAGATACGCAGTATTTT. It encodes CASSLGGGRGTDTQYF. The variable domain in full, completed from reference TRBV7-8 and TRBJ2-3, reads GAGVSQSPRYKVAKRGQDVALRCDPISGHVSLFWYQQALGQGPEFLTYFQNEAQLDKSGLPSDRFFAERPEGSVSTLKIQRTQQEDSAVYLCASSLGGGRGTDTQYFGPGTRLTVL.

Concerning this clone: The junction shows a germline mismatch at one end, possibly a read error. The chain employs TRBV5-4 and TRBJ2-3, with 7 bases lining up with TRBD1. The CDR3 is 14 amino acids. Germline CDR1 SGHNT, CDR2 YYREEE (reference sequence). Here the CDR3 reads CASSLKGATDMQYF. The CDR3 nucleotides are TGTGCCAGCAGCTTAAAGGGGGCGACAGATATGCAGTATTTT. The complete variable domain, with remaining parts taken from reference TRBV5-4 and TRBJ2-3, reads ETGVTQSPTHLIKTRGQQVTLRCSSQSGHNTVSWYQQALGQGPQFIFQYYREEENGRGNFPPRFSGLQFPNYSSELNVNALELDDSALYLCASSLKGATDMQYFGPGTRLTVL.

The chain recombines TRBV27 with TRBJ2-7; possibly TRBD2 for D (7 bases). Germline values: CDR1 MNHEY, CDR2 SMNVEV (reference sequence). Trimming removed 4 bases from V and 2 bases from J, with 12 bases in between. The CDR3 spans 14 residues. CDR3 amino acids: CASSSLGGAYEQYF. Here the CDR3 DNA reads TGTGCCAGCAGTTCTTTAGGGGGGGCCTACGAGCAGTACTTC.

The chain has TRBV5-1 and TRBJ2-2; possibly TRBD1 for D (6 bases). This CDR3 has 15 residues. Germline CDR1 is SGHRS and CDR2 is YFSETQ. V shed 4 bases and J shed 0 bases, with 10 bases lying between them. Written as DNA, the CDR3 is TGCGCCAGCAGCCAGGACAGCCCGAACACCGGGGAGCTGTTTTTT. The encoded protein is CASSQDSPNTGELFF. The full variable domain, with the rest looked up from reference TRBV5-1 and TRBJ2-2, is KAGVTQTPRYLIKTRGQQVTLSCSPISGHRSVSWYQQTPGQGLQFLFEYFSETQRNKGNFPGRFSGRQFSNSRSEMNVSTLELGDSALYLCASSQDSPNTGELFFGEGSRLTVL.

The chain joins TRBV11-1 to TRBJ1-6; perhaps TRBD1 as D (5 bases). CDR1 SGHAT and CDR2 FQDESV come from the germline V gene (reference sequence). There are 16 residues in the CDR3. V shed 3 bases and J shed 0 bases, with 9 bases lying between them. The CDR3 DNA follows: TGTGCCAGCAGCTTCGACAGTCCCTCCTATAATTCACCCCTCCACTTT. Residues: CASSFDSPSYNSPLHF.

The chain has TRBV5-6 and TRBJ2-7; D might be TRBD1 (6 bases). V was cut by 4 bases and J by 3 bases, with 11 bases left in between. Per the germline V gene, CDR1 is SGHDT and CDR2 is YYEEEE. This CDR3 is built from 13 residues. CDR3 residues: CASSHGQFYEQYF. For the CDR3, the DNA is TGTGCCAGCAGCCATGGACAGTTCTACGAGCAGTACTTC.

The chain employs TRBV11-2 and TRBJ2-7, with D possibly being TRBD1 (5 bases). Trimming removed 7 bases at V and 3 bases at J, with 7 bases between. The CDR3 totals 11 residues. Germline-derived CDR1 and CDR2 are SGHAT and FQNNGV. For the CDR3, the DNA is TGTGCCAGCACCGACAGCTACGAGCAGTACTTC. Translated, it gives CASTDSYEQYF.

This clone was detected only a few times. The chain has TRBV6-5 and TRBJ2-7; 11 bases are shared with TRBD1. The V and J ends lost 9 bases and 6 bases, in that order; junction bases with no gene match: 10. This CDR3 spans 14 amino acids. Germline V gene sequence: CDR1 MNHEY, CDR2 SVGAGI. The CDR3 DNA sequence: TGTGCCAGTGCTGCCGGGACAGGGGGACTCGAGCAGTACTTC. It yields the protein CASAAGTGGLEQYF.

The chain joins TRBV6-5 to TRBJ2-3; 9 bases agree with TRBD1. V shed 6 bases, J shed 5 bases, and the junction held 6 bases outside the gene matches. The CDR3 has 14 residues. Looked up from germline, CDR1 is MNHEY and CDR2 is SVGAGI. The CDR3, as DNA: TGTGCCAGCAGAGCCGGGACAGGGAGAGATACGCAGTATTTT. Translating gives CASRAGTGRDTQYF.

This clone has a single count. The chain combines TRBV9 with TRBJ2-7; the D is unclear. CDR3 size: 16 residues. The germline gives CDR1 SGDLS, CDR2 YYNGEE. Trimming removed 4 bases from V and 0 bases from J, with 17 bases in between. CDR3 in amino acids: CASSPGWSRSSYEQYF. As DNA, the CDR3 is TGTGCCAGCAGCCCTGGGTGGAGCCGGAGCTCCTACGAGCAGTACTTC.

The chain combines TRBV7-2 with TRBJ2-7; tentative D call: TRBD2 (5 bases). The CDR3 consists of 14 residues. Trimming took off 3 bases at V and 3 bases at J, with 12 bases between the two ends. CDR1 and CDR2 from the germline V gene are SGHTA and FQGNSA. The CDR3 loop is CASSFTSGGYEQYF. In DNA form, the CDR3 reads TGTGCCAGCAGCTTCACCAGCGGTGGCTACGAGCAGTACTTC.